These T cell receptor beta chains were read from a single sample in a study of T cell responses to AZD1222 COVID-19 vaccine. Clones were sequenced by immunoSEQ multiplex PCR, and TCRdb holds only the in-frame ones, with some missing. The table lists 75,000 to 100,000 clones, 89% of them singletons, with 2.4% in the top ten. Source: peripheral blood, taken on day 0 of AZD1222 vaccination. The source is an adult in good health. Each CDR3 is given with its conserved first and last residue. D genes are given only for firm matches. Size values are once, few and many counts, or a class for expanded clones, and some rows have none.

>TRBJ2-5|TRBD2|TRBV6-2/TRBV6-3|-
CASSYSGSRGGETQYF
TGTGCCAGCAGTTACTCCGGGTCGCGGGGAGGGGAGACCCAGTACTTC
>TRBJ1-6|-|TRBV7-2|-
CASSLATIYSPLHF
TGTGCCAGCAGCTTAGCCACTATCTATTCACCCCTCCACTTT
>TRBJ1-1|TRBD1|TRBV27|-
CASSSNRGLKGNTEAFF
TGTGCCAGCAGTTCGAACAGGGGGCTGAAGGGGAACACTGAAGCTTTCTTT
>TRBJ2-1|TRBD2|TRBV7-9|-
CASSPKGLAGQPQFF
TGTGCCAGCAGCCCGAAAGGACTAGCGGGACAGCCGCAGTTCTTC
>TRBJ1-5|TRBD1|TRBV5-3|-
CARSLGTGGGQPQHF
TGTGCCAGAAGCCTCGGGACAGGGGGAGGGCAGCCCCAGCATTTT
>TRBJ2-1|TRBD1|TRBV7-9|-
CASILDRDRVYEQFF
TGTGCCAGCATTCTCGACCGGGACAGGGTTTATGAGCAGTTCTTC
>TRBJ2-2|-|TRBV7-6|-
CASSLGVGELFF
TGTGCCAGCAGCTTAGGTGTTGGGGAGCTGTTTTTT
>TRBJ2-1|TRBD2|TRBV9|-
CASSSGTSSYNEQFF
TGTGCCAGCAGCTCGGGGACTAGCAGTTACAATGAGCAGTTCTTC
>TRBJ1-1|TRBD1|TRBV3-1/TRBV3-2|-
CASSPRTGMNTEAFF
TGTGCCAGCAGCCCCCGGACAGGGATGAACACTGAAGCTTTCTTT
>TRBJ1-1|-|TRBV20-1|once
CSARILGEAFF
TGCAGTGCTAGAATACTGGGTGAAGCTTTCTTT
>TRBJ1-3|-|TRBV18|-
CASSPSGTSGNTIYF
TGTGCCAGCTCACCCAGCGGGACTTCTGGAAACACCATATATTTT
>TRBJ2-1|TRBD2|TRBV7-3|-
CASSTLAGGRLRQFF
TGTGCCAGCAGCACCCTAGCGGGAGGCCGGCTACGGCAGTTCTTC
>TRBJ2-2|TRBD2|TRBV7-8|once
CASNRLAGGRGELFF
TGTGCCAGCAATAGACTAGCGGGAGGTCGGGGGGAGCTGTTTTTT
>TRBJ1-1|-|TRBV5-4|-
CASSSQSRGRGTEAFF
TGTGCCAGCAGCTCGCAGTCCCGGGGGCGTGGCACTGAAGCTTTCTTT
>TRBJ2-7|-|TRBV10-3|-
CAISEGQPYEQYF
TGTGCCATCAGTGAAGGACAGCCCTACGAGCAGTACTTC
>TRBJ2-7|-|TRBV6-5|-
CASSYSIGGPYEQYF
TGTGCCAGCAGTTACTCGATTGGGGGGCCCTACGAGCAGTACTTC
>TRBJ1-2|-|TRBV27|-
CASSSDWGGYTF
TGTGCCAGCAGTTCGGATTGGGGTGGCTACACCTTC
>TRBJ1-6|-|TRBV2|-
CASRVGGHTLHF
TGTGCCAGCAGGGTCGGGGGGCATACCCTCCACTTT
>TRBJ1-2|-|TRBV20-1|-
CSATNYGYTF
TGCAGTGCTACTAACTATGGCTACACCTTC
>TRBJ2-7|TRBD1|TRBV14|once
CASSQIEGQGASYEQYF
TGTGCCAGCAGCCAGATTGAGGGACAGGGCGCCTCCTACGAGCAGTACTTC
>TRBJ2-2|-|TRBV10-3|-
CAISDTGYTGELFF
TGTGCCATCAGTGATACAGGATACACCGGGGAGCTGTTTTTT
>TRBJ2-7|-|TRBV2|-
CASSGERDYEQYF
TGTGCCAGCTCTGGGGAAAGGGACTACGAGCAGTACTTC
>TRBJ2-2|-|TRBV5-1|once
CASSLGVRLDDTGELFF
TGCGCCAGCAGCTTGGGAGTACGGTTGGATGACACCGGGGAGCTGTTTTTT
>TRBJ1-4|-|TRBV5-1|-
CASSLGQWDEKLFF
TGCGCCAGCAGCTTGGGACAGTGGGACGAAAAACTGTTTTTT
>TRBJ2-1|-|TRBV11-2|-
CASSLGGFQNEQFF
TGTGCCAGCAGCTTAGGGGGATTTCAGAATGAGCAGTTCTTC
>TRBJ2-1|TRBD2|TRBV19|-
CASSIALAGPSSYNEQFF
TGTGCCAGTAGTATAGCACTAGCGGGGCCTAGCTCCTACAATGAGCAGTTCTTC
>TRBJ2-1|TRBD2|TRBV5-4|-
CASSHPTGLAGSSSYNEQFF
TGTGCCAGCAGCCACCCCACGGGACTAGCGGGATCGAGCTCCTACAATGAGCAGTTCTTC
>TRBJ2-7|TRBD1|TRBV6-5|-
CASSRDSASEQYF
TGTGCCAGCAGCCGGGACAGTGCATCTGAGCAGTACTTC
>TRBJ2-1|-|TRBV12-2|-
CASRLVTSGLNEQFF
TGTGCAAGTCGCTTAGTGACTAGCGGACTCAATGAGCAGTTCTTC
>TRBJ2-2|-|TRBV3-1/TRBV3-2|-
CASRRNRDTGELFF
TGTGCCAGCAGGCGGAACAGGGACACCGGGGAGCTGTTTTTT
>TRBJ2-3|TRBD2|TRBV6-5|-
CASSLERGKQYF
TGTGCCAGCAGTCTCGAGCGGGGGAAGCAGTATTTT
>TRBJ2-7|-|TRBV5-1|-
CASSAGTGTYEQYF
TGCGCCAGCAGCGCCGGGACGGGGACCTACGAGCAGTACTTC
>TRBJ1-2|TRBD1|TRBV20-1|-
CSASRTGDPSGYTF
TGCAGTGCTAGTCGGACAGGGGATCCCTCTGGCTACACCTTC
>TRBJ1-6|-|TRBV3-1/TRBV3-2|-
CASSQDLLVQGQVSVSPLHF
TGTGCCAGCAGCCAAGATCTTCTCGTTCAGGGGCAGGTCTCGGTGTCACCCCTCCACTTT
>TRBJ1-2|TRBD1|TRBV6-4|-
CASSDPDRVRGYTF
TGTGCCAGCAGTGACCCGGACAGGGTTCGTGGCTACACCTTC
>TRBJ1-5|-|TRBV5-5|-
CASSLSGIVQPQHF
TGTGCCAGCAGCTTGTCAGGGATTGTTCAGCCCCAGCATTTT
>TRBJ2-7|-|TRBV18|-
CASSPLGVSSYEQYF
TGTGCCAGCTCACCTTTGGGAGTCAGCTCCTACGAGCAGTACTTC
>TRBJ2-7|TRBD2|TRBV29-1|once
CSVGPPSGLAAEQYF
TGCAGCGTTGGCCCCCCATCGGGACTAGCGGCCGAGCAGTACTTC
>TRBJ1-5|-|TRBV2|once
CASSEGWGRRPQHF
TGTGCCAGCAGTGAAGGGTGGGGCAGGCGGCCCCAGCATTTT
>TRBJ2-7|TRBD1|TRBV27|-
CASSLIAGTGGRKQYF
TGTGCCAGCAGTTTAATAGCCGGGACAGGGGGCCGAAAGCAGTACTTC
>TRBJ1-2|-|TRBV6-5|-
CASSYSMGGHGYTF
TGTGCCAGCAGTTACTCGATGGGGGGTCATGGCTACACCTTC
>TRBJ2-1|-|TRBV3-1/TRBV3-2|-
CASSLRGEQFF
TGTGCCAGCAGCCTGAGGGGGGAGCAGTTCTTC
>TRBJ1-1|-|TRBV12-3/TRBV12-4|-
CASSLANTEAFF
TGTGCCAGCAGTTTAGCGAACACTGAAGCTTTCTTT
>TRBJ2-1|TRBD1|TRBV7-9|-
CASSLGGDRGANNEQFF
TGTGCCAGCAGCCTCGGGGGGGACAGGGGAGCTAACAATGAGCAGTTCTTC
>TRBJ1-2|-|TRBV27|-
CASSRNVALNYGYTF
TGTGCCAGCAGCCGGAACGTAGCCCTAAACTATGGCTACACCTTC
>TRBJ2-5|-|TRBV2|-
CASRGGETQYF
TGTGCCAGCAGAGGGGGAGAGACCCAGTACTTC
>TRBJ2-1|-|TRBV4-3|-
CASSQFGGPYEQFF
TGCGCCAGCAGCCAATTCGGGGGCCCCTATGAGCAGTTCTTC
>TRBJ1-6|TRBD1|TRBV30|few
CAWSGGLGQGIWNSPLHF
TGTGCCTGGAGTGGGGGATTGGGACAGGGGATATGGAATTCACCCCTCCACTTT
>TRBJ2-1|TRBD2|TRBV30|-
CAWSVGLAGDNEQFF
TGTGCCTGGAGTGTAGGGCTAGCGGGGGACAATGAGCAGTTCTTC
>TRBJ1-5|-|TRBV4-3|-
CASSQKQGQPQHF
TGCGCCAGCAGCCAAAAACAGGGTCAGCCCCAGCATTTT
>TRBJ1-2|TRBD1|TRBV13|-
CASSSRQGGDGYTF
TGTGCCAGCAGCTCCCGACAGGGTGGTGATGGCTACACCTTC
>TRBJ1-2|-|TRBV5-1|-
CASSLAAFGGGYGYTF
TGCGCCAGCAGCTTGGCCGCATTTGGGGGCGGCTATGGCTACACCTTC
>TRBJ1-2|-|TRBV7-9|-
CASSLWQGGDYGYTF
TGTGCCAGCAGCTTGTGGCAGGGAGGTGACTATGGCTACACCTTC
>TRBJ1-3|-|TRBV10-1|-
CASRATSGNTIYF
TGCGCCAGCAGGGCGACCTCTGGAAACACCATATATTTT
>TRBJ1-5|-|TRBV18|-
CASSPTGIGFLNQPQHF
TGTGCCAGCTCACCGACCGGTATAGGGTTCCTCAATCAGCCCCAGCATTTT
>TRBJ1-2|-|TRBV30|-
CAWSVNNRDGYTF
TGTGCCTGGAGTGTAAACAACAGAGATGGCTACACCTTC
>TRBJ2-7|-|TRBV6-5|few
CASCSLGTVPQEQYF
TGTGCCAGCTGTAGTCTAGGGACGGTCCCCCAAGAGCAGTACTTC
>TRBJ2-7|-|TRBV11-2|-
CASSPRTATYEQYF
TGTGCCAGCAGCCCAAGGACAGCCACCTACGAGCAGTACTTC
>TRBJ2-7|-|TRBV3-1/TRBV3-2|-
CASSQDLGLLTYEQYF
TGTGCCAGCAGCCAAGATCTCGGACTCCTAACCTACGAGCAGTACTTC
>TRBJ2-7|-|TRBV6-1|-
CASSEFWGASSYEQYF
TGTGCCAGCAGTGAATTCTGGGGGGCCAGCTCCTACGAGCAGTACTTC